Presented here are 20 T cell receptor beta chains from one specimen sequenced in a study of control samples from healthy donors and cancer patients. TCRdb's table, derived via immunoSEQ multiplex PCR, lists solely in-frame clones and lacks some. This table has 150,000 or so clones, about 90% appearing once. Sequences were obtained from blood. These receptors all stem from a woman in her twenties or thirties in good health.

The chain combines TRBV28 with TRBJ1-6, with unresolved D. CDR1 and CDR2 from the germline V gene are MDHEN and SYDVKM. Trimming cost V 11 bases and J 5 bases, with 22 bases left between them. The CDR3 extends over 16 amino acids. CDR3 nucleotide sequence: TGTGCCTCAAACCCCCCACGACTGGGGAATAATTCACCCCTCCACTTT. Protein product: CASNPPRLGNNSPLHF.

This chain joins TRBV5-1 and TRBJ1-1; D remains ambiguous. Germline CDR1 and CDR2: SGHRS and YFSETQ. V was cut by 4 bases and J by 6 bases, with 13 bases left in between. The CDR3 contains 13 residues. The CDR3 DNA reads TGCGCCAGCAGCCCCGCCTTACGATCTGAAGCTTTCTTT. It codes for CASSPALRSEAFF.

This clone was counted a single time. CDR3 residues: CASSQVGHYGYTF. The DNA of the CDR3 is TGTGCCAGCAGCCAAGTGGGACACTATGGCTACACCTTC. This rearrangement joins TRBV3-1 (or the pseudogene TRBV3-2) to TRBJ1-2, with D possibly being TRBD1 (5 bases). CDR1 is LGHDT and CDR2 is YNNKEL in the germline V gene (reference sequence). Trimming left V 1 base short and J 3 bases short, with 6 bases between. The CDR3 runs 13 residues.

This chain uses TRBV28 with TRBJ1-2; TRBD1 matches 7 bases. The CDR3 runs 16 residues. Germline V gene sequence: CDR1 MDHEN, CDR2 SYDVKM. V gave up 4 bases and J gave up 4 bases; unmatched junction bases: 12. CDR3: CASSSPSRDRSYGYTF. The CDR3 nucleotides read TGTGCCAGCAGTTCGCCATCCCGGGACAGAAGCTATGGCTACACCTTC.

The chain couples TRBV5-1 to TRBJ1-2; D is undetermined. Germline V gives CDR1 SGHRS, CDR2 YFSETQ. V was pared by 1 base and J by 5 bases, with 9 bases between. This CDR3 comprises 13 residues. As DNA, the CDR3 is TGCGCCAGCAGCTTGTCGGGCAGTTATGGCTACACCTTC. The encoded protein is CASSLSGSYGYTF.

This clone has a single count. The rearrangement uses TRBV19 and TRBJ1-4; D might be TRBD1 (6 bases). Trimming stripped 6 bases from V and 3 bases from J, with 20 bases between. CDR1 and CDR2 from the germline V gene are LNHDA and SQIVND (reference sequence). The CDR3 has 17 amino acids. CDR3 sequence: CASRLRGAREANEKLFF. CDR3 DNA: TGTGCCAGTAGATTACGGGGGGCGCGAGAAGCTAATGAAAAACTGTTTTTT.

The rearrangement uses TRBV27 and TRBJ2-7; a possible D gene is TRBD1 (5 bases). Between the trimmed V and J ends, which lost 2 bases and 2 bases, there was a span of 10 bases. CDR1 MNHEY and CDR2 SMNVEV come from the germline V gene (reference sequence). The CDR3 spans 14 residues. CDR3 sequence: CASSLKGVPYEQYF. CDR3 sequence (DNA): TGTGCCAGCAGTTTAAAAGGGGTCCCCTACGAGCAGTACTTC.

The chain joins TRBV4-1 to TRBJ1-2; the D is unclear. V was trimmed by 7 bases and J by 2 bases, leaving 14 bases between them. The CDR3 loop spans 14 amino acids. CDR1 and CDR2 (germline): MGHRA, YSYEKL. The CDR3 is CASTPVRSNYGYTF. The CDR3 DNA is TGCGCCAGCACCCCAGTGAGGTCCAACTATGGCTACACCTTC.

The chain carries TRBV5-1 and TRBJ2-7; TRBD1 matches at 7 bases. Germline values: CDR1 SGHRS, CDR2 YFSETQ. V was clipped by 8 bases and J by 4 bases; unmatched bases: 12. The CDR3 is 14 residues long. This chain's CDR3 is CASRGGTLPYEQYF. For the CDR3, the DNA is TGCGCCAGTCGAGGGGGCACCCTACCGTACGAGCAGTACTTC.

The chain has TRBV5-8 and TRBJ1-5, with TRBD1 matching 7 bases. Trimming at V came to 4 bases and at J to 4 bases, leaving 14 bases not matched to a gene. Germline loops: CDR1 SGHTS, CDR2 YDEGEE. CDR3 length equals 17 residues. CDR3 loop: CASSLGQDSRSNQPQHF. The CDR3 nucleotides are TGTGCCAGCAGCCTAGGACAGGACTCCCGCTCTAATCAGCCCCAGCATTTT.

The chain has TRBV5-5 and TRBJ2-1, with 9 bases lining up with TRBD1. V was pared by 0 bases and J by 7 bases, with 8 bases of the junction left unmatched. CDR1 and CDR2 (germline): SGHKS, YYEKEE (reference sequence). The CDR3 sequence is 16 residues long. The CDR3 region is CASSLGTGDYRNEQFF. Written as DNA, the CDR3 is TGTGCCAGCAGCTTGGGGACAGGGGATTATAGGAATGAGCAGTTCTTC.

V is TRBV28 and J is TRBJ1-2; 8 nucleotides match TRBD1. Trimming took 6 bases from V and 8 from J; bases not matched to a gene: 14. There are 15 residues in the CDR3. CDR1 is MDHEN and CDR2 is SYDVKM in the germline V gene. The CDR3 coding sequence is TGTGCCAGCAGACTTTCCAGGGGGCGACTGGGCGGCTACACCTTC. This encodes CASRLSRGRLGGYTF.

The V call is TRBV5-5, the J call TRBJ1-5; D perhaps matches TRBD1 (6 bases). This CDR3 is built from 15 residues. Trimming took off 4 bases at V and 3 bases at J, with 14 bases between the two ends. Germline CDR1 is SGHKS and CDR2 is YYEKEE (reference sequence). This chain's CDR3 is CASSLDRHPNQPQHF. CDR3 DNA: TGTGCCAGCAGCCTTGACAGGCACCCCAATCAGCCCCAGCATTTT.

This clone is a singleton in its sample. The V and J genes are TRBV27 and TRBJ2-1; the D is unclear. The CDR3 spans 16 residues. In germline, CDR1 is MNHEY, CDR2 SMNVEV (reference sequence). Deletions cut 4 bases from V and 0 bases from J, with 13 bases between. In DNA form, the CDR3 reads TGTGCCAGCAGTTATCGTTTCCCTAGCTCCTACAATGAGCAGTTCTTC. Its protein is CASSYRFPSSYNEQFF.

As regards this clone: It may be a read error: a sequence one base away is much more abundant. This chain's CDR3 is CASSFGETQYF. DNA for the CDR3: TGCGCCAGCAGCTTTGGGGAGACCCAGTACTTC. The chain links TRBV5-1 to TRBJ2-5; unclear D gene. The V gene's germline CDR1 is SGHRS and CDR2 YFSETQ. Trimming took off 2 bases at V and 5 bases at J, with 4 bases between the two ends. The CDR3 covers 11 residues.

The genes are TRBV5-1 and TRBJ2-5; D unclear. V was shortened by 0 bases and J by 3 bases, with 6 bases between the two germline ends. Germline-derived CDR1 and CDR2 are SGHRS and YFSETQ. The CDR3 spans 13 residues. CDR3 bases: TGCGCCAGCAGCTTGGTTCCGGAAGAGACCCAGTACTTC. Protein: CASSLVPEETQYF.

CDR3 loop: CASNPRGLSSYEQYF. DNA for the CDR3: TGTGCCAGCAACCCACGGGGACTATCCTCCTACGAGCAGTACTTC. The chain has TRBV27 and TRBJ2-7; 7 nucleotides align to TRBD2. V was pared by 7 bases and J by 0 bases, with 9 bases of the junction left unmatched. The germline V gene encodes CDR1 MNHEY and CDR2 SMNVEV (reference sequence). The CDR3 totals 15 residues.

This clone has more than one count but fewer than ten. V and J are TRBV4-1 and TRBJ1-5; D remains unclear. Per the germline V gene, CDR1 is MGHRA and CDR2 is YSYEKL. The CDR3 extends over 16 amino acids. Trimming pared 3 bases from V and 3 bases from J, leaving 15 bases between. CDR3 sequence (DNA): TGCGCCAGCAGCCAGGGCTTCCGGGCTAACAATCAGCCCCAGCATTTT. Translation: CASSQGFRANNQPQHF.

The chain recombines TRBV5-1 with TRBJ2-1; D remains ambiguous. The CDR3 length is 15 residues. The germline V gene has CDR1 SGHRS and CDR2 YFSETQ. V lost 1 base, J lost 2 bases, and 10 bases lay in between. The CDR3 DNA reads TGCGCCAGCAGCTTGCCCTCCCGTACCTACAATGAGCAGTTCTTC. It codes for CASSLPSRTYNEQFF. The variable domain in full, completed from reference TRBV5-1 and TRBJ2-1, reads KAGVTQTPRYLIKTRGQQVTLSCSPISGHRSVSWYQQTPGQGLQFLFEYFSETQRNKGNFPGRFSGRQFSNSRSEMNVSTLELGDSALYLCASSLPSRTYNEQFFGPGTRLTVL.

The V gene is TRBV29-1, the J gene TRBJ2-2; 9 nucleotides line up with TRBD2. CDR3 length: 15 amino acids. V shed 2 bases and J 2 bases; nucleotides not matched to a gene: 3. Germline V CDR1 and CDR2: SQVTM, ANQGSEA. DNA of the CDR3: TGCAGCGTTGAACTAGCGGGGACCAACACCGGGGAGCTGTTTTTT. Encoded protein: CSVELAGTNTGELFF.